A single sample gave rise to the 10 T cell receptor beta chains below, sequenced in a study of cytomegalovirus exposure and HLA in healthy donors. Assay: immunoSEQ multiplex PCR; the TCRdb copy retains only in-frame clones and omits some. The table lists 100,000 to 150,000 clones, roughly 90% of them singletons. The source material was PBMCs. The receptor set was obtained from a woman aged 18-35 years in good health and CMV-seronegative.

This chain connects TRBV5-5 to TRBJ1-1; D uncertain. The CDR3 contains 12 residues. Germline CDR1 is SGHKS and CDR2 is YYEKEE (reference sequence). V was clipped by 4 bases and J by 4 bases, with 8 bases between them. The CDR3 nucleotides are TGTGCCAGCAGCGCCCTCGGCACTGAAGCTTTCTTT. Amino acid sequence: CASSALGTEAFF.

In DNA form, the CDR3 reads TGTGCCAGTAGTGCCTCCGGGACAGGCTACGAGCAGTACTTC. Residues: CASSASGTGYEQYF. This chain uses TRBV19 with TRBJ2-7; TRBD1 matches 8 bases. Germline V gives CDR1 LNHDA, CDR2 SQIVND (reference sequence). The length of the CDR3 is 14 residues. After removal of 5 bases from V and 3 bases from J, the junction contained 6 bases not matched to a gene.

This chain joins TRBV5-4 and TRBJ2-1; TRBD1 matches 7 bases. The CDR3 consists of 15 residues. V lost 4 bases to trimming and J lost 2 bases; unmatched junction nucleotides: 6. Germline V gene sequence: CDR1 SGHNT, CDR2 YYREEE (reference sequence). CDR3 sequence reads: CASSPGTDPYNEQFF. The CDR3 DNA reads TGTGCCAGCAGCCCGGGGACAGACCCCTACAATGAGCAGTTCTTC.

This chain connects TRBV27 to TRBJ2-1, with 13 bases identical to TRBD2. J was trimmed by 2 bases and V by 2 bases; bases with no gene match: 3. The CDR3 is 17 residues long. Germline V gene sequence: CDR1 MNHEY, CDR2 SMNVEV (reference sequence). The CDR3 coding sequence is TGTGCCAGCAGTTTACGTGGGACTAGCGGGACCTACAATGAGCAGTTCTTC. Its protein product is CASSLRGTSGTYNEQFF.

The chain joins TRBV6-4 to TRBJ2-3; 9 bases fit TRBD1. CDR1 is MRHNA, CDR2 SNTAGT, per germline. The CDR3 runs to 14 residues. Trimming cost V 6 bases and J 4 bases; bases outside gene matches: 5. As DNA, the CDR3 is TGTGCCAGCAGCGCCGGGACAGGGTCAGATACGCAGTATTTT. This codes for CASSAGTGSDTQYF.

This chain connects TRBV15 to TRBJ2-7; 12 positions agree with TRBD2. The germline V gene encodes CDR1 LNHNV and CDR2 YYDKDF (reference sequence). This CDR3 contains 16 residues. Losses at the gene ends were 1 base for V and 4 bases for J; bases not matched to a gene: 5. The CDR3 DNA is TGTGCCACCAGCAGAGCCACTAGCGGGGGGAGGTACGAGCAGTACTTC. This gives the protein CATSRATSGGRYEQYF.

The V call is TRBV18, the J call TRBJ2-6, with TRBD2 matching 7 bases. Germline trimming cut 3 bases from V and 2 bases from J; bases unmatched to any gene: 10. From germline, CDR1 is KGHSH and CDR2 LQKENI. The CDR3 sequence is 18 residues long. The CDR3 loop reads CASSPVWGGVPGANVLTF. CDR3 DNA sequence: TGTGCCAGCTCACCTGTTTGGGGGGGAGTTCCTGGGGCCAACGTCCTGACTTTC.

This clone was observed at least ten times. The chain carries TRBV27 and TRBJ1-2, with 10 bases lining up with TRBD1. This CDR3 is 15 amino acids long. Per germline, CDR1 MNHEY and CDR2 SMNVEV (reference sequence). Trimming removed 5 bases from V and 6 bases from J; junction bases left unmatched: 9. CDR3 in amino acids: CASSPRTGGRDGYTF. In DNA, the CDR3 is TGTGCCAGCAGTCCTAGGACAGGGGGGAGAGATGGCTACACCTTC.

This clone showed up just once. Other DNA sequences of this sample code for an identical CDR3. The J gene is TRBJ1-1, the V gene TRBV29-1; D is undetermined. CDR3 length: 13 amino acids. Per germline, CDR1 SQVTM and CDR2 ANQGSEA. Trimming took off 3 bases at V and 0 bases at J, with 8 bases between the two ends. The CDR3 is CSVEGRMNTEAFF. CDR3 sequence (DNA): TGCAGCGTTGAGGGCAGAATGAACACTGAAGCTTTCTTT.

This clone appeared a single time. This chain links TRBV10-1 with TRBJ1-5, with D tentatively TRBD1 (5 bases). Trimming removed 8 bases from V and 7 bases from J, with 12 bases in between. The CDR3 is made up of 12 amino acids. CDR1 and CDR2 (germline): WNHNN, SYGVQD (reference sequence). CDR3 sequence: CASDRGPQPQHF. CDR3 DNA: TGCGCCAGCGATAGGGGTCCCCAGCCCCAGCATTTT.